The rows below give T cell receptor beta chains drawn from one sample of a study of control samples from healthy donors and cancer patients. Generated by immunoSEQ multiplex PCR, the TCRdb table keeps only in-frame clones and is missing some. The table includes some 200,000 clones, 91% detected once. Input material: blood. The receptors come from a woman in her twenties or thirties in good health. Each CDR3 is given with its conserved first and last residue. The order of the fields is D gene, V gene, J gene, CDR3 protein. D genes are given only for firm matches.

D: .; V: TRBV4-1; J: TRBJ1-4; CDR3: CASSQGRGNEKLFF
D: .; V: TRBV15; J: TRBJ2-7; CDR3: CATSEDSGEIYEQYF
D: .; V: TRBV21-1; J: TRBJ1-1; CDR3: CASSKGGQGAMNTEAFF
D: TRBD2; V: TRBV28; J: TRBJ2-1; CDR3: CASSPGTSGKYNEQFF
D: .; V: TRBV4-2; J: TRBJ2-7; CDR3: CASSHQGLDYEQYF
D: .; V: TRBV11-3; J: TRBJ2-1; CDR3: CASSLGTVNEQFF
D: TRBD1; V: TRBV30; J: TRBJ2-5; CDR3: CAWSEDRETQYF
D: TRBD2; V: TRBV10-2; J: TRBJ2-7; CDR3: CASSTSGRGYEQYF
D: .; V: TRBV3-1/TRBV3-2; J: TRBJ1-3; CDR3: CASHLQGAGNTIYF
D: TRBD2; V: TRBV7-9; J: TRBJ2-1; CDR3: CASSLLAGNEQFF
D: .; V: TRBV6-4; J: TRBJ1-3; CDR3: CASSDRSGNTIYF
D: .; V: TRBV5-1; J: TRBJ2-6; CDR3: CASSKDSSGANVLTF
D: TRBD1; V: TRBV27; J: TRBJ1-4; CDR3: CASSPTGGDEKLFF
D: .; V: TRBV28; J: TRBJ1-1; CDR3: CASTRNTEAFF
D: .; V: TRBV4-1; J: TRBJ1-5; CDR3: CASSQSPDRLNQPQHF
D: .; V: TRBV6-1; J: TRBJ1-5; CDR3: CASSDSFNQPQHF
D: .; V: TRBV27; J: TRBJ1-2; CDR3: CASSSVRVGGYGYTF
D: .; V: TRBV2; J: TRBJ1-2; CDR3: CASSPDTYYGYTF
D: TRBD1; V: TRBV6-1; J: TRBJ1-1; CDR3: CASSEAEGASTEAFF
D: .; V: TRBV19; J: TRBJ2-5; CDR3: CASSIRGETQYF
D: TRBD1; V: TRBV9; J: TRBJ2-5; CDR3: CASSDTTGGIQETQYF
D: TRBD1; V: TRBV7-9; J: TRBJ2-1; CDR3: CASSLNIGTGEEQFF
D: .; V: TRBV3-1/TRBV3-2; J: TRBJ2-6; CDR3: CASSPRVTGANVLTF
D: .; V: TRBV19; J: TRBJ1-2; CDR3: CASSSGLRSYGYTF
D: .; V: TRBV6-5; J: TRBJ1-6; CDR3: CASSYTDRSYNSPLHF
D: .; V: TRBV14; J: TRBJ1-2; CDR3: CASSQQLYGYTF
D: .; V: TRBV27; J: TRBJ2-7; CDR3: CASRAGLLSYEQYF
D: TRBD1; V: TRBV5-5; J: TRBJ1-6; CDR3: CASSLQGTNSPLHF
D: TRBD1; V: TRBV19; J: TRBJ1-5; CDR3: CASSRGQGDQPQHF
D: TRBD1; V: TRBV7-9; J: TRBJ2-2; CDR3: CASSQQGATGELFF
D: .; V: TRBV11-2; J: TRBJ1-2; CDR3: CASSLDPGARYGYTF
D: .; V: TRBV5-1; J: TRBJ2-1; CDR3: CASSLAGAYNEQFF
D: TRBD1; V: TRBV25-1; J: TRBJ2-2; CDR3: CASRGQGNTGELFF
D: .; V: TRBV7-9; J: TRBJ1-3; CDR3: CASSLVNTIYF
D: TRBD1; V: TRBV6-6; J: TRBJ1-1; CDR3: CASRPRDRGSAEAFF
D: .; V: TRBV6-2/TRBV6-3; J: TRBJ1-2; CDR3: CASSYIPAYGYTF
D: TRBD2; V: TRBV6-2/TRBV6-3; J: TRBJ2-1; CDR3: CASSYGLAGGNEQFF
D: .; V: TRBV2; J: TRBJ1-2; CDR3: CASSEARGEGYTF
D: .; V: TRBV29-1; J: TRBJ2-3; CDR3: CSVAADTQYF
D: .; V: TRBV6-6; J: TRBJ1-5; CDR3: CASRDRYSNQPQHF
D: .; V: TRBV7-2; J: TRBJ2-3; CDR3: CASSLARTSTDTQYF
D: TRBD1; V: TRBV2; J: TRBJ1-5; CDR3: CASSPGQTHNQPQHF
D: .; V: TRBV5-6; J: TRBJ1-2; CDR3: CASSLGSNYGYTF
D: .; V: TRBV18; J: TRBJ1-5; CDR3: CASSPGSMASNQPQHF
D: .; V: TRBV6-6; J: TRBJ1-1; CDR3: CASSYGGRGEAFF
D: .; V: TRBV10-3; J: TRBJ1-6; CDR3: CAISEEGGLKNSPLHF
D: .; V: TRBV5-5; J: TRBJ2-7; CDR3: CASSLGHPYEQYF
D: .; V: TRBV7-3; J: TRBJ1-5; CDR3: CASSQGGNYSNQPQHF
D: TRBD1; V: TRBV6-2/TRBV6-3; J: TRBJ1-1; CDR3: CASSYSTTGRPEAFF
D: .; V: TRBV10-3; J: TRBJ2-3; CDR3: CAISARSTDTQYF
D: .; V: TRBV20-1; J: TRBJ1-6; CDR3: CSASLTVSPLHF
D: .; V: TRBV11-1; J: TRBJ2-7; CDR3: CASSLVASSYEQYF
D: .; V: TRBV10-3; J: TRBJ2-7; CDR3: CAISGVSYEQYF
D: .; V: TRBV6-6; J: TRBJ2-5; CDR3: CASSYSGSPTQETQYF